This T cell receptor beta chain was captured in a study of blood T cell repertoires in COVID-19. For the study at large: Collection of acute and convalescent COVID-19 samples took place in the United States, Italy and Spain.

Data came from immunoSEQ multiplex PCR; TCRdb stores just in-frame clones and leaves some out. The data hold over 350,000 clones, with approximately 89% observed a single time. With 1 base removed from V and 4 bases from J, the gap between germline ends came to 13 bases. CDR1 is LNHDA, CDR2 SQIVND, per germline (reference sequence). This CDR3 is built from 15 residues. The source material was PBMCs or T cells enriched from blood (not recorded which). The chain carries TRBV19 and TRBJ1-1; D is unclear. The clonotype comes from a woman aged 40 to 50 who had been exposed to COVID-19. CDR3 DNA sequence: TGTGCCAGTAGTATAGTGGGCAGTAGACCCACTGAAGCTTTCTTT. This gives the protein CASSIVGSRPTEAFF.